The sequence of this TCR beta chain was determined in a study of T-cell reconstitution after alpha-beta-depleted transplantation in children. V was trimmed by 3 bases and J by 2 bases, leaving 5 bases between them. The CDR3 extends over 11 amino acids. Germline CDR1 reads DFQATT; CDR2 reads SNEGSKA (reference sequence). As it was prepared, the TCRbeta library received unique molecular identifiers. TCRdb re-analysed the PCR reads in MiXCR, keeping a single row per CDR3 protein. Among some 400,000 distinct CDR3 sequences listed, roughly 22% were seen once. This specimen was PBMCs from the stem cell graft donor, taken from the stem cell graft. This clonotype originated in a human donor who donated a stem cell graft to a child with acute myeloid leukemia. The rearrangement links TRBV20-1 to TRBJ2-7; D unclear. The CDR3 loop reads CSARSAYEQYF. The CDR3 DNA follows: TGCAGTGCTAGGTCGGCCTACGAGCAGTACTTC.